Below, 12 T cell receptor beta chains from the same sample are listed, as sequenced in a study of shared clonotypes between healthy human individuals. Here immunoSEQ multiplex PCR was the method, and the copy in TCRdb shows in-frame clones only, minus some. The table shows approximately 2,000,000 clones, with around 93% occurring only once. CD45RO-negative CD8 cells positively selected for CCR7 made up the naive population, which excluded terminally differentiated effector memory CD45RA+ cells. Sequencing was performed on naive CD8+ T cells from PBMCs. The origin of the receptors is a young man in good health. Some clones in this sample may be carry-over from other donors' samples.

Comments on this clone: This sample includes further DNA sequences coding for the same CDR3. This chain links TRBV7-9 with TRBJ1-1; no definite D call. Germline CDR1 and CDR2: SEHNR and FQNEAQ (reference sequence). V was pared by 8 bases and J by 3 bases, with 10 bases between. The CDR3 has 12 amino acids. CDR3 nucleotides: TGTGCCAGCCGTCGTGGGGACACTGAAGCTTTCTTT. It specifies CASRRGDTEAFF.

This clone was seen once. This CDR3 reads CASSQDLTRSSGNTIYF. The DNA of the CDR3 is TGCGCCAGCAGCCAAGATCTTACCCGAAGCTCTGGAAACACCATATATTTT. The rearrangement links TRBV4-1 to TRBJ1-3; D unresolved. The germline V gene encodes CDR1 MGHRA and CDR2 YSYEKL. Trimming pared 0 bases from V and 0 bases from J, leaving 12 bases between. The CDR3 consists of 17 residues.

The rearrangement joins TRBV7-9 to TRBJ1-1; D not certain. The V gene lost 1 base and the J gene lost 7 bases, with 7 bases spanning the gap. CDR3 size: 12 residues. Germline V gene data show CDR1 as SEHNR and CDR2 as FQNEAQ (reference sequence). The CDR3 DNA follows: TGTGCCAGCAGCTTAGAACTAGGTGAAGCTTTCTTT. This gives the protein CASSLELGEAFF.

This clone was seen more than once but under ten times. The CDR3 DNA is TGTGCCAGCAGTCGGACAGGGGACAATCAGCCCCAGCATTTT. Translation gives CASSRTGDNQPQHF. The chain recombines TRBV2 with TRBJ1-5, with 9 bases that match TRBD1. Germline assignment: CDR1 SNHLY and CDR2 FYNNEI. The CDR3 is 14 residues long. J lost 3 bases, V lost 5 bases, and 2 bases had no gene match.

The gene calls are TRBV13 and TRBJ1-2; maybe TRBD1 (5 bases). Trimming left V 3 bases short and J 7 bases short, with 9 bases between. Germline V lookup: CDR1 PRHDT, CDR2 FYEKMQ (reference sequence). CDR3 length equals 12 residues. The CDR3 nucleotides are TGTGCCAGCAGCTTCCGCAGGGCTGGCTACACCTTC. The encoded protein is CASSFRRAGYTF.

The chain employs TRBV30 and TRBJ2-1; the D gene is possibly TRBD2 (6 bases). Germline V gives CDR1 GTSNPN, CDR2 SVGIG (reference sequence). Trimming stripped 5 bases from V and 6 bases from J, with 11 bases between. This CDR3 region has 12 residues. CDR3 DNA: TGTGCCTGGGCGGGACTGCCCAATGAGCAGTTCTTC. Translated: CAWAGLPNEQFF.

This sequence joins TRBV6-6 and TRBJ1-5; D uncertain. The germline V gene has CDR1 MNHNY and CDR2 SVGAGI (reference sequence). The CDR3 totals 16 residues. V lost 5 bases, J lost 2 bases, and 16 bases lay in between. CDR3 DNA sequence: TGTGCCAGCAGTCTCGGATATTCCACGGGCAATCAGCCCCAGCATTTT. Translating it yields CASSLGYSTGNQPQHF.

The J gene is TRBJ1-2, the V gene TRBV30; 7 positions match TRBD1. Trimming at V came to 1 base and at J to 6 bases, leaving 14 bases not matched to a gene. Germline V gene data show CDR1 as GTSNPN and CDR2 as SVGIG (reference sequence). This CDR3 region has 16 residues. CDR3 sequence (DNA): TGTGCCTGGAGTGACGCTGACAGGGTCATGTTGGATGGCTACACCTTC. This translates into CAWSDADRVMLDGYTF.

J is TRBJ2-7 and V is TRBV27; 9 nucleotides agree with TRBD1. Trimming removed 4 bases from V and 6 bases from J; junction bases left unmatched: 7. CDR3 size: 14 residues. Germline CDR1 and CDR2: MNHEY and SMNVEV (reference sequence). The CDR3 DNA sequence: TGTGCCAGCAGTTCATACAGGGGGCTGATCGAGCAGTACTTC. Translated: CASSSYRGLIEQYF.

This rearrangement joins TRBV28 to TRBJ2-4; perhaps TRBD2 as D (5 bases). This CDR3 spans 18 amino acids. The V gene's germline CDR1 is MDHEN and CDR2 SYDVKM. Trimming shortened V by 5 bases and J by 8 bases, and 28 bases separated the two germline ends. The CDR3: CASSRVVDWTSSGYIQYF. CDR3 nucleotides: TGTGCCAGCAGTCGCGTCGTGGACTGGACTTCATCGGGATACATTCAGTACTTC.

The V gene is TRBV21-1, the J gene TRBJ1-1; TRBD1 is the table's D call and was not checked against the DNA. TRBV21-1 is deemed a pseudogene. This CDR3 region has 17 residues. In nucleotides, the CDR3 is TGTGCCAGCAGCATATTAAAGACGACAGGGAGGCACACTGAAGCTTTCTTT. As protein: CASSILKTTGRHTEAFF.

About this clone itself: Other DNA sequences of this sample code for an identical CDR3. The rearrangement joins TRBV28 to TRBJ2-1; 12 positions agree with TRBD2. Trimming at V came to 5 bases and at J to 4 bases, leaving 3 bases not matched to a gene. The V gene's germline CDR1 is MDHEN and CDR2 SYDVKM. The CDR3 covers 15 residues. CDR3 in DNA: TGTGCCAGCAGTCCGACTAGCGGGAGTTACAATGAGCAGTTCTTC. This gives the protein CASSPTSGSYNEQFF.